Included here is one T cell receptor beta chain sequence, with context. No antigen is known for it. These data belong to a study of T cell repertoires in cytomegalovirus infection. About the research overall: HLA-B-restricted CMV epitopes that are well studied were used alongside recently identified HLA-C-restricted ones. Shared public TCR beta signatures pointed to both CMV infection and a matching HLA type. General study points: HLA-C-restricted CMV-specific TCR beta clonotypes were dominant in the ex vivo response. People with CMV and the relevant HLA were identified by cumulative public TCR beta family frequency.

From germline, CDR1 is SGHTA and CDR2 FQGNSA. The CDR3 totals 13 residues. V was clipped by 5 bases and J by 4 bases, with 9 bases between them. TCRdb recomputed calls from the reads with MiXCR, one row per CDR3 protein. The profile shows about 330,000 distinct CDR3 sequences, about 35% of them singletons. The chain recombines TRBV7-2 with TRBJ1-5; D gene uncertain. The specimen was cultured PBMCs, collected from culture after CMV antigen stimulation. The TCR was taken from a human donor in good health (CMV status not recorded). Some clones in this sample may be carry-over from other donors' samples. CDR3 region: CASSRVGNQPQHF. The CDR3 bases are TGTGCCAGCAGCCGGGTCGGTAATCAGCCCCAGCATTTT.